The rows below give T cell receptor beta chains drawn from one sample of a study of blood T cell repertoires in COVID-19. Profiling relied on immunoSEQ multiplex PCR, and the TCRdb table lists in-frame clones only, not all of them. The data contain over 150,000 clones, almost 85% of them singletons. The source material was peripheral blood. The receptors derive from a woman of 80 years or more with COVID-19, enrolled during active disease. Both conserved end residues are part of each CDR3. A D gene is named only where the DNA matches it firmly. Not all rows give a size; the values are once, few, many and, for expanded clones, a class.

size | D | J | V | DNA | CDR3
NA | NA | TRBJ2-1 | TRBV5-5 | TGTGCCAGCAGCAGGCGGGCTGGAGCGGACTCCTACAATGAGCAGTTCTTC | CASSRRAGADSYNEQFF
NA | TRBD1 | TRBJ1-2 | TRBV5-8 | TGTGCCAGCAGCCGACAGGGATATGGCTACACCTTC | CASSRQGYGYTF
NA | TRBD2 | TRBJ2-7 | TRBV7-2 | TGTGCCAGCAGACGTACTAGCGTAACGGGCGAGCAGTACTTC | CASRRTSVTGEQYF
NA | TRBD2 | TRBJ2-1 | TRBV18 | TGTGCCAGCTCCCCCCTCACTAGCGGGGGGCCGAGCTACAATGAGCAGTTCTTC | CASSPLTSGGPSYNEQFF
NA | TRBD1 | TRBJ1-3 | TRBV18 | TGTGCCAGCTCACCAGACAGGGTGAGGGGAAACACCATATATTTT | CASSPDRVRGNTIYF
NA | TRBD2 | TRBJ2-3 | TRBV9 | TGTGCCAGCAGCCCTCACGAACGGACTAGCGGGAGGGCCATTTCTAGGGGGACGCAGTATTTT | CASSPHERTSGRAISRGTQYF
NA | TRBD1 | TRBJ1-5 | TRBV19 | TGTGCCAGTAGTGACAGGGGGAGGCAGCCCCAGCATTTT | CASSDRGRQPQHF
few | NA | TRBJ1-1 | TRBV19 | TGTGCCAGTAGTATTTCGGACTTCAGGAACACTGAAGCTTTCTTT | CASSISDFRNTEAFF
NA | NA | TRBJ2-4 | TRBV7-2 | TGTGCCAGCAAGGCCCGAGGAGCCAAAAACATTCAGTACTTC | CASKARGAKNIQYF
once | NA | TRBJ1-4 | TRBV30 | TGTGCCTGGAGTGGTAGGGAGGGGGAAAAACTGTTTTTT | CAWSGREGEKLFF
NA | TRBD1 | TRBJ1-1 | TRBV12-5 | TGTGCTAGTGGTTTGGACACGACAGGGGTGACTGAAGCTTTCTTT | CASGLDTTGVTEAFF
NA | TRBD1 | TRBJ1-6 | TRBV15 | TGTGCCACCAGCAGAACCGGACAGGGGAATAATTCACCCCTCCACTTT | CATSRTGQGNNSPLHF
NA | TRBD1 | TRBJ1-5 | TRBV27 | TGTGCCAGCAGTTCCAGACAGGGTGGTCAGCCCCAGCATTTT | CASSSRQGGQPQHF
NA | NA | TRBJ1-5 | TRBV4-2 | TGTGCCAGCAGCCAAGAACTTCTCGTGGATCAGCCCCAGCATTTT | CASSQELLVDQPQHF
NA | TRBD2 | TRBJ2-7 | TRBV28 | TGTGCCAGCAGTTTATGGGCCCGTAGGACTAGCGGGCCCTACGAGCAGTACTTC | CASSLWARRTSGPYEQYF
NA | NA | TRBJ2-7 | TRBV5-1 | TGCGCCAGCAGCTTGGCTACAGCCTACGAGCAGTACTTC | CASSLATAYEQYF
once | NA | TRBJ1-4 | TRBV19 | TGTGCCAGTAGTATACCTCCATGGGAGCCAGGGGAGGAAAAACTGTTTTTT | CASSIPPWEPGEEKLFF
NA | TRBD2 | TRBJ2-1 | TRBV7-9 | TGTGCCAGCAGCCCCCTGTCCGGGGGGGGCTACAATGAGCAGTTCTTC | CASSPLSGGGYNEQFF
NA | TRBD1 | TRBJ1-2 | TRBV7-3 | TGTGCCAGCAGCGAACGTGGGCCAGGGGGAAATTTTTATGGCTACACCTTC | CASSERGPGGNFYGYTF
NA | NA | TRBJ2-7 | TRBV18 | TGTGCCAGCTCACCAGTTACTTACTACGAGCAGTACTTC | CASSPVTYYEQYF
NA | TRBD1 | TRBJ1-2 | TRBV11-1 | TGTGCCAGCAGCTCCCCCCAGGGACAGAACTATGGCTACACCTTC | CASSSPQGQNYGYTF
NA | TRBD2 | TRBJ2-5 | TRBV27 | TGTGCCAGCAGTTTAGCCACTAGCGGGCAAGAGACCCAGTACTTC | CASSLATSGQETQYF
NA | TRBD1 | TRBJ1-1 | TRBV3-1/TRBV3-2 | TGTGCCAGCAGCCAAGATGGGTGGACAGGGGAAGCTTTCTTT | CASSQDGWTGEAFF
NA | TRBD2 | TRBJ2-3 | TRBV3-1/TRBV3-2 | TGTGCCAGCAGCCATTTAAGCGGGGGGGGCGCAGATACGCAGTATTTT | CASSHLSGGGADTQYF
NA | NA | TRBJ1-2 | TRBV4-1 | TGCGCCAGCAGCCGGGACGCCGGGGGCTATGGCTACACCTTC | CASSRDAGGYGYTF
NA | NA | TRBJ1-1 | TRBV19 | TGTGCCAGTAGTCCGATTGGGGGCATGAACACTGAAGCTTTCTTT | CASSPIGGMNTEAFF
NA | NA | TRBJ2-2 | TRBV2 | TGTGCCAGCAGTTCGAGGGCGAACACCGGGGAGCTGTTTTTT | CASSSRANTGELFF
NA | NA | TRBJ1-5 | TRBV19 | TGTGCCAGCAGACGAGGACAGTTCTATAGCAATCAGCCCCAGCATTTT | CASRRGQFYSNQPQHF
NA | NA | TRBJ1-2 | TRBV24-1 | TGTGCCACCAGTGATTTGCGTTATGGCTACACCTTC | CATSDLRYGYTF
NA | TRBD1 | TRBJ1-6 | TRBV28 | TGTGCCAGCAGTTTAGCTTCTTTCAGGGGGCTTTATTCACCCCTCCACTTT | CASSLASFRGLYSPLHF
once | TRBD2 | TRBJ2-3 | TRBV10-3 | TGTGCCATCAGTGAGTCGCCCGGGGGACTAGGAGGGGTTGATACGCAGTATTTT | CAISESPGGLGGVDTQYF
NA | TRBD2 | TRBJ2-7 | TRBV30 | TGTGTCGGACAAGGACTAGCGGGATTGGGCGAGCAGTACTTC | CVGQGLAGLGEQYF
few | NA | TRBJ1-1 | TRBV12-3/TRBV12-4 | TGTGCCAGCAGGAAAAGGACAGATACTGAAGCTTTCTTT | CASRKRTDTEAFF
few | NA | TRBJ1-3 | TRBV2 | TGTGCCAGCAGCGATGGGAGGGGAAACACCATATATTTT | CASSDGRGNTIYF
NA | NA | TRBJ2-7 | TRBV5-6 | TGTGCCAGCAGCCCGGGACTGGCCCGCGAGCAGTACTTC | CASSPGLAREQYF
NA | NA | TRBJ2-1 | TRBV11-2 | TGTGCCAGCACCGCACTAGTAGGCAATGAGCAGTTCTTC | CASTALVGNEQFF
NA | NA | TRBJ2-1 | TRBV10-3 | TGTGCCATCAGGGACGGGGTGATCTACAATGAGCAGTTCTTC | CAIRDGVIYNEQFF
NA | TRBD2 | TRBJ2-3 | TRBV7-6 | TGTGCCAGCAGCCGACTAGCGGGAGGTATAGATACGCAGTATTTT | CASSRLAGGIDTQYF
NA | TRBD2 | TRBJ2-1 | TRBV28 | TGTGCCAGCAGTTTGCTCACTAGCGGGGGCCGCGTTAAGCAGTTCTTC | CASSLLTSGGRVKQFF
NA | TRBD1 | TRBJ1-1 | TRBV19 | TGTGCCAGTAGCGGGGACAGGGGAAACACTGAAGCTTTCTTT | CASSGDRGNTEAFF
NA | NA | TRBJ1-2 | TRBV11-2 | TGTGCCAGCAGCTTGGGGTCAGGGGCCCACTATGGCTACACCTTC | CASSLGSGAHYGYTF
NA | NA | TRBJ2-2 | TRBV7-3 | TGTGCCAGCAGCGCACAGGGAGTCAACACCGGGGAGCTGTTTTTT | CASSAQGVNTGELFF
NA | NA | TRBJ2-2 | TRBV4-1 | TGCGCCAGCAGCGCAACACCGAACACCGGGGAGCTGTTTTTT | CASSATPNTGELFF
NA | TRBD2 | TRBJ2-2 | TRBV7-8 | TGTGCCAGCAGCGTTAGCGGGAGGATCCGAAACACCGGGGAGCTGTTTTTT | CASSVSGRIRNTGELFF
NA | NA | TRBJ1-2 | TRBV18 | TGTGCCAGCTCACCCGCTCCCCGACAGATTATGTATGGCTACACCTTC | CASSPAPRQIMYGYTF
NA | NA | TRBJ2-2 | TRBV23-1 | TGCGCCAGCACCCCGGGGAGGCACCGGGGAGCTGTTTTT | CASTPGRHRGAVF
once | TRBD2 | TRBJ2-1 | TRBV5-4 | TGTGCCAGCAGCTCGACTAGCCGAAATGAGCAGTTCTTC | CASSSTSRNEQFF
NA | NA | TRBJ2-2 | TRBV30 | TGTGCCGGGGGGCGGGAATTAACCGGGGAGCTGTTTTTT | CAGGRELTGELFF
few | TRBD1 | TRBJ2-7 | TRBV18 | TGTGCCAGCTCACCACCGGGACAGCCCTACGAGCAGTACTTC | CASSPPGQPYEQYF
NA | TRBD1 | TRBJ2-5 | TRBV5-1 | TGCGCCAGCAGCCCAACAGGGGGTCGAGAGACCCAGTACTTC | CASSPTGGRETQYF
NA | TRBD1 | TRBJ1-2 | TRBV5-1 | TGCGCCAGCAGCTGGAATGACGGACAGGCGGGTGGCTACACCTTC | CASSWNDGQAGGYTF
NA | NA | TRBJ1-1 | TRBV7-2 | TGTGCCAGCAGCTTAAGGCCGGGGGACACTGAAGCTTTCTTT | CASSLRPGDTEAFF
NA | NA | TRBJ2-5 | TRBV18 | TGTGCCAGCTCACCTCGAGAGACCCAGTACTTC | CASSPRETQYF
NA | TRBD1 | TRBJ1-5 | TRBV28 | TGTGCCAGCAGTTTGATGGGGACAGGGGGAATTCAGCCCCAGCATTTT | CASSLMGTGGIQPQHF
NA | NA | TRBJ2-7 | TRBV6-1 | TGTGCCAGCAGTCCGACAGGAGTTTCCTACGAGCAGTACTTC | CASSPTGVSYEQYF
NA | NA | TRBJ1-2 | TRBV14 | TGTGCCAGCAGCCCCTCCCTGGGCAGTTTTGGCTACACCTTC | CASSPSLGSFGYTF
NA | NA | TRBJ1-2 | TRBV10-3 | TGTGCCGCAGGTGCCCGGGCAGGGCAAACTAACTATGGCTACACCTTC | CAAGARAGQTNYGYTF
NA | NA | TRBJ1-6 | TRBV28 | TGTGCCAGCAGTTCGGGACACTATAATTCACCCCTCCACTTT | CASSSGHYNSPLHF
once | NA | TRBJ1-2 | TRBV5-1 | TGCGCCAGCAGCAGGACCCAGGGTTCGTATGGCTACACCTTC | CASSRTQGSYGYTF
NA | NA | TRBJ2-5 | TRBV5-1 | TGCGCCAGCAGCGAGGTATCAGCGGAAAAACCCCAAGAGACCCAGTACTTC | CASSEVSAEKPQETQYF